This passage covers 27 T cell receptor beta chains from one sample sequenced in a study of T cell changes during pregnancy in multiple sclerosis (dated by TCRdb to between 2017 and 2020). The library was prepared using the immunoSEQ multiplex PCR assay. As stored in TCRdb, this immuneACCESS dataset retains in-frame rearrangements with V and J assigned. A fraction of the clones does not appear; measured against another copy, unresolved V genes explain less than half of the discrepancy, and the remainder lacks a known reason. Recorded for this sample are under 80,000 clones; under 95% of them occurred a single time. Approximately 0.47% of the sample lies in the top ten. Sequences were derived from CD4+ T cells from peripheral blood mononuclear cells, sampled in the second trimester of pregnancy. Every receptor here comes from a female donor with multiple sclerosis, enrolled in a pregnancy study.

V usage is TRBV19 and J usage is TRBJ2-3; 7 bases are a match to TRBD1. With 4 bases clipped from V and 1 base from J, the junction kept 5 bases outside the gene matches. CDR1 is LNHDA and CDR2 is SQIVND in the germline V gene (reference sequence). The CDR3 runs 15 residues. CDR3 bases: TGTGCCAGTAGTACCTACAGGGGCGGCACAGATACGCAGTATTTT. It is translated as CASSTYRGGTDTQYF.

This chain joins TRBV12-5 and TRBJ1-2; TRBD1 aligns across 7 bases. CDR3 size: 13 residues. The V and J ends lost 4 bases and 7 bases, in that order; junction bases with no gene match: 6. CDR1 LGHNT and CDR2 FRNRAP come from the germline V gene. CDR3 in DNA: TGTGCTAGTGGTTCACAGGGGAGGTTTGGCTACACCTTC. This encodes CASGSQGRFGYTF.

V is TRBV7-8 and J is TRBJ2-4, with a possible D match to TRBD1 (5 bases). V was pared by 5 bases and J by 7 bases, with 18 bases between. Germline CDR1 reads SGHVS; CDR2 reads FQNEAQ. The CDR3 sequence is 15 residues long. DNA for the CDR3: TGTGCCAGCAGCCCAAGGCAGGGCGCTTCGAACATTCAGTACTTC. The encoded protein is CASSPRQGASNIQYF. The full variable domain, its missing parts supplied by reference TRBV7-8 and TRBJ2-4, is GAGVSQSPRYKVAKRGQDVALRCDPISGHVSLFWYQQALGQGPEFLTYFQNEAQLDKSGLPSDRFFAERPEGSVSTLKIQRTQQEDSAVYLCASSPRQGASNIQYFGAGTRLSVL.

The rearrangement joins TRBV14 to TRBJ2-3, with D perhaps matching TRBD1 (6 bases). Trimming stripped 1 base from V and 4 bases from J, with 15 bases between. In germline, CDR1 is SGHDN, CDR2 FVKESK. This CDR3 spans 16 amino acids. CDR3 loop: CASSQVQGSIPDTQYF. CDR3 in DNA: TGTGCCAGCAGCCAAGTGCAGGGGAGTATCCCAGATACGCAGTATTTT.

The chain employs TRBV18 and TRBJ2-7; 7 bases agree with TRBD1. The CDR3 spans 16 residues. Germline assignment: CDR1 KGHSH and CDR2 LQKENI. V shed 3 bases, J shed 5 bases, and the junction held 13 bases outside the gene matches. The CDR3 DNA follows: TGTGCCAGCTCACCGATCCGACAGGGCCCTCGAAACGAGCAGTACTTC. It is translated as CASSPIRQGPRNEQYF.

V is TRBV7-2 and J is TRBJ2-7; D uncertain. The CDR3 covers 12 residues. Between the trimmed V and J ends, which lost 5 bases and 0 bases, there was a span of 5 bases. CDR1 and CDR2 (germline): SGHTA, FQGNSA. The CDR3 here is CASSPSSYEQYF. Here the CDR3 DNA reads TGTGCCAGCAGCCCCAGCTCCTACGAGCAGTACTTC.

This clone was seen a single time. The V gene is TRBV19, the J gene TRBJ2-3, with TRBD2 as a possible D gene (5 bases). Trimming took 7 bases from V and 3 from J, leaving 17 bases between them. Germline V gene data show CDR1 as LNHDA and CDR2 as SQIVND (reference sequence). This CDR3 comprises 15 residues. Written as DNA, the CDR3 is TGTGCCAGTACCGGGGTTTTATTTGGGACAGATACGCAGTATTTT. Translation gives CASTGVLFGTDTQYF.

This clone has more than one count but fewer than ten. This chain joins TRBV6-6 and TRBJ1-3, with D perhaps matching TRBD1 (6 bases). Germline lookup yields CDR1 MNHNY and CDR2 SVGAGI (reference sequence). V dropped 5 bases and J dropped 4 bases, with 15 bases sitting between them. The CDR3 covers 15 residues. CDR3 residues: CASSSRDITGNTIYF. DNA of the CDR3: TGTGCCAGCAGTAGTAGGGACATCACCGGAAACACCATATATTTT.

The rearrangement uses TRBV28 and TRBJ2-5; tentatively, D is TRBD2 (6 bases). CDR1 is MDHEN and CDR2 is SYDVKM in the germline V gene. Deletions cut 7 bases from V and 5 bases from J, with 20 bases between. This CDR3 spans 15 amino acids. CDR3 DNA: TGTGCCAGCAATGAAGCTAGCGTTCGGAGGGAGACCCAGTACTTC. This encodes CASNEASVRRETQYF.

The chain recombines TRBV27 with TRBJ2-1; D may be TRBD1 (5 bases). Germline V lookup: CDR1 MNHEY, CDR2 SMNVEV (reference sequence). This CDR3 contains 15 residues. Trimming took off 6 bases at V and 9 bases at J, with 21 bases between the two ends. CDR3 residues: CASSLSGLGISEQFF. The CDR3 DNA reads as TGTGCCAGCAGCTTGTCAGGGTTGGGGATAAGTGAGCAGTTCTTC.

The chain recombines TRBV25-1 with TRBJ1-6, with 10 bases fitting TRBD1. Germline V gives CDR1 MGHDK, CDR2 SYGVNS. The CDR3 consists of 15 residues. V shed 3 bases and J 10 bases; nucleotides not matched to a gene: 6. Here the CDR3 reads CASSEDRGRKSPLHF. The CDR3 DNA reads TGTGCCAGCAGTGAGGACAGGGGGAGGAAATCACCCCTCCACTTT.

J is TRBJ2-5 and V is TRBV7-7, with TRBD2 identical over 9 bases. J was trimmed by 4 bases and V by 8 bases; bases with no gene match: 11. This CDR3 is built from 15 residues. Germline V gene sequence: CDR1 SSHAT, CDR2 FNYEAQ (reference sequence). For the CDR3, the DNA is TGTGCCAGCGGGCTAGCGGGGTTTGGGGGAGAGACCCAGTACTTC. This gives the protein CASGLAGFGGETQYF.

The chain uses TRBV5-1 and TRBJ1-2, with 10 nucleotides matching TRBD1. V gave up 6 bases and J gave up 7 bases; unmatched junction bases: 9. The germline CDR1 and CDR2 sequences are SGHRS and YFSETQ. The CDR3 extends over 14 amino acids. The DNA for the CDR3 is TGCGCCAGCAATTCCGGGACAGGGGCCGCTGGCTACACCTTC. Translating gives CASNSGTGAAGYTF.

This chain uses TRBV7-2 with TRBJ2-2; 8 bases match TRBD2. The V gene's germline CDR1 is SGHTA and CDR2 FQGNSA. This CDR3 region has 14 residues. J lost 8 bases, V lost 5 bases, and 7 bases had no gene match. Written as DNA, the CDR3 is TGTGCCAGCAGCCACCCCGGGGGGGGAGGGGAGCTGTTTTTT. Protein sequence: CASSHPGGGGELFF.

V is TRBV6-5 and J is TRBJ1-2, with a possible D match to TRBD1 (6 bases). V lost 0 bases to trimming and J lost 7 bases, with 18 bases between them. CDR3 length equals 16 residues. From germline, CDR1 is MNHEY and CDR2 SVGAGI. The CDR3, as DNA: TGTGCCAGCAGTTACTCGAGTTCAACAGGGCTCTCTGGCTACACCTTC. The encoded protein is CASSYSSSTGLSGYTF.

Only one count was recorded for this clone. The chain couples TRBV28 to TRBJ2-1; TRBD2 is a possible D gene (5 bases). CDR1 MDHEN and CDR2 SYDVKM come from the germline V gene. The V and J ends lost 6 bases and 7 bases respectively, with 16 bases between them. There are 14 residues in the CDR3. In DNA form, the CDR3 reads TGTGCCAGCAGACCAACAAGCGGTCAGAATGAGCAGTTCTTC. It codes for CASRPTSGQNEQFF.

This chain uses TRBV11-3 with TRBJ2-2; D is unclear. Germline values: CDR1 SGHNT, CDR2 YENEEA. The CDR3 is 17 amino acids. V was cut by 4 bases and J by 1 base, with 16 bases left in between. CDR3 in DNA: TGTGCCAGCAGCTCCCCTTTGTTTGGGCTGAACACCGGGGAGCTGTTTTTT. As protein: CASSSPLFGLNTGELFF.

The chain employs TRBV6-1 and TRBJ2-1; D perhaps matches TRBD1 (6 bases). The CDR3 extends over 17 amino acids. Germline CDR1 MNHNS, CDR2 SASEGT. V was shortened by 0 bases and J by 5 bases, with 17 bases between the two germline ends. The CDR3 DNA is TGTGCCAGCAGTGAAGCTAGAGGGGGTTTCCCCAACAATGAGCAGTTCTTC. It encodes CASSEARGGFPNNEQFF.

The J gene is TRBJ2-1, the V gene TRBV7-3, with 12 positions matching TRBD1. This CDR3 has 17 residues. The V and J ends lost 3 bases and 7 bases, in that order; junction bases with no gene match: 10. Germline CDR1 and CDR2: SGHTA and FQGTGA. CDR3 DNA: TGTGCCAGCAGCTTCGGTCCGGGACAGGGGGCGGGGAATGAGCAGTTCTTC. Translating it yields CASSFGPGQGAGNEQFF.

This chain uses TRBV5-5 with TRBJ1-2; 7 positions agree with TRBD1. This CDR3 contains 14 residues. Per the germline V gene, CDR1 is SGHKS and CDR2 is YYEKEE (reference sequence). The V gene end was trimmed by 4 bases and the J gene end by 4 bases; junction bases not matched to a gene: 7. CDR3 nucleotides: TGTGCCAGCAGCCAAAGACAGGGACTCTATGGCTACACCTTC. Amino acids: CASSQRQGLYGYTF.

The gene calls are TRBV7-9 and TRBJ2-3; TRBD2 matches at 9 bases. V trimming: 5 bases; J trimming: 0 bases; junction bases outside the gene matches: 15. This CDR3 spans 19 amino acids. The V gene's germline CDR1 is SEHNR and CDR2 FQNEAQ (reference sequence). In DNA form, the CDR3 reads TGTGCCAGCAGCATACGGGGACTAGCTGATTCCACTAGCACAGATACGCAGTATTTT. Its protein is CASSIRGLADSTSTDTQYF.

The V and J genes are TRBV5-1 and TRBJ1-2; 8 bases align to TRBD1. Trimming at V came to 5 bases and at J to 0 bases, leaving 12 bases not matched to a gene. This CDR3 contains 17 residues. Germline assignment: CDR1 SGHRS and CDR2 YFSETQ. The CDR3 DNA sequence: TGCGCCAGCAGGAGAGAGGGCAGGGGGCTGTCTAACTATGGCTACACCTTC. Residues: CASRREGRGLSNYGYTF.

The chain links TRBV2 to TRBJ2-1; TRBD2 matches 7 bases. The V and J ends lost 6 bases and 4 bases, in that order; junction bases with no gene match: 9. CDR1 and CDR2 from the germline V gene are SNHLY and FYNNEI. The CDR3 has 15 residues. The CDR3 DNA follows: TGTGCCAGCAGGCGGGGTAGCGGGTCTTACAATGAGCAGTTCTTC. It encodes CASRRGSGSYNEQFF.

V is TRBV19 and J is TRBJ2-5, with 8 bases matching TRBD1. With 6 bases clipped from V and 6 bases from J, the junction kept 9 bases outside the gene matches. This CDR3 spans 14 amino acids. CDR1 is LNHDA, CDR2 SQIVND, per germline (reference sequence). The CDR3 spells CASSPTGAGKTQYF. The CDR3 nucleotides are TGTGCCAGTAGCCCGACAGGGGCGGGAAAGACCCAGTACTTC. Using reference TRBV19 and TRBJ2-5 for the parts outside the CDR3, the full variable domain is DGGITQSPKYLFRKEGQNVTLSCEQNLNHDAMYWYRQDPGQGLRLIYYSQIVNDFQKGDIAEGYSVSREKKESFPLTVTSAQKNPTAFYLCASSPTGAGKTQYFGPGTRLLVL.

This sequence joins TRBV7-3 and TRBJ2-7; possibly TRBD1 for D (7 bases). The V end was cut by 5 bases, the J end by 2 bases, with 19 bases between. The CDR3 contains 16 residues. Germline loops: CDR1 SGHTA, CDR2 FQGTGA. The CDR3 loop is CASSTNGGTATYEQYF. The CDR3 DNA is TGTGCCAGCAGCACTAATGGCGGGACAGCTACCTACGAGCAGTACTTC.

The chain couples TRBV7-3 to TRBJ2-1; D is perhaps TRBD2 (6 bases). Germline V lookup: CDR1 SGHTA, CDR2 FQGTGA. Deletions cut 0 bases from V and 9 bases from J, with 18 bases between. The CDR3 consists of 16 residues. The CDR3 here is CASSLTGGVTRGEQFF. The CDR3 bases are TGTGCCAGCAGCTTAACGGGAGGAGTGACTAGGGGTGAGCAGTTCTTC.

The chain recombines TRBV29-1 with TRBJ2-7; 9 bases align to TRBD1. Trimming removed 5 bases from V and 5 bases from J; junction bases left unmatched: 4. The V gene's germline CDR1 is SQVTM and CDR2 ANQGSEA. The CDR3 runs 12 residues. CDR3 region: CSVQQGAHEQYF. The CDR3 region has the DNA TGCAGCGTTCAACAGGGGGCACACGAGCAGTACTTC.